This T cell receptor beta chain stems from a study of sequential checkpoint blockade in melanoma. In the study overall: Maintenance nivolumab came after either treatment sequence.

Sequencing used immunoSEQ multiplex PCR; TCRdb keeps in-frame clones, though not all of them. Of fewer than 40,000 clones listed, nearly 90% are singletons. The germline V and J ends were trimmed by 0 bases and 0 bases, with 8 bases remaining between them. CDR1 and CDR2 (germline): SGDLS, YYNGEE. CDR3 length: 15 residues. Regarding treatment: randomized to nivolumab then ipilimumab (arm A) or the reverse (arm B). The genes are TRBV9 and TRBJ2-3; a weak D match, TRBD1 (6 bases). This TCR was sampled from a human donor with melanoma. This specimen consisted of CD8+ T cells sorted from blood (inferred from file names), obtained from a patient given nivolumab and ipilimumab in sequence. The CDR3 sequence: CASSVEGTSTDTQYF. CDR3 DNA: TGTGCCAGCAGCGTAGAAGGGACAAGCACAGATACGCAGTATTTT.